This TCR beta chain emerged from a study of blood T cell repertoires in COVID-19. On the study more broadly: Collection of acute and convalescent COVID-19 samples took place in the United States, Italy and Spain. PBMCs, B-cell-depleted T cells, or T cells provided the cDNA or gDNA that made up the material.

This CDR3 region has 15 residues. The germline gives CDR1 ENHRY, CDR2 SYGVKD. The V segment lost 2 bases and the J segment 0 bases; nucleotides outside the gene matches: 3. The method was immunoSEQ multiplex PCR; TCRdb's version includes in-frame clones alone and lacks a portion of them. The table includes fewer than 200,000 clones, approximately 82% detected once. The rearrangement uses TRBV10-3 and TRBJ1-2, with 7 positions matching TRBD1. This clonotype was obtained from a woman over 75 with acute or convalescent COVID-19. Sequencing used peripheral blood. The CDR3, as DNA: TGTGCCATCAGTGAGGGGACAGTAACTAACTATGGCTACACCTTC. As protein: CAISEGTVTNYGYTF.